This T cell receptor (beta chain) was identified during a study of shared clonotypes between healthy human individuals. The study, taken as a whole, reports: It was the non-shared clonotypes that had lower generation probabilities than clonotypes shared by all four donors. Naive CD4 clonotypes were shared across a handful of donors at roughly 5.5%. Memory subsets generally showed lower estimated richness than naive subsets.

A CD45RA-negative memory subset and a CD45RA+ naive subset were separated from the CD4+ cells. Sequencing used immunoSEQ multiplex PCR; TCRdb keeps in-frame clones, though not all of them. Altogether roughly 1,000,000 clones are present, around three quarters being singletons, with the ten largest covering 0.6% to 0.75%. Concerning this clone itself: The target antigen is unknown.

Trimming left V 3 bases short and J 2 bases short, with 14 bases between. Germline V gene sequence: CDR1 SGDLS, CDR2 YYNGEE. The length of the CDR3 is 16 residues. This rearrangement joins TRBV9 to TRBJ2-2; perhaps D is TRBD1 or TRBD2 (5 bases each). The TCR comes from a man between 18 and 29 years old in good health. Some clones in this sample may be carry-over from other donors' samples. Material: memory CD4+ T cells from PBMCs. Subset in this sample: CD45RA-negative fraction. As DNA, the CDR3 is TGTGCCAGCAGCGCAAGGGACCGCGTTAACACCGGGGAGCTGTTTTTT. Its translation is CASSARDRVNTGELFF.